The subject of this entry is one T cell receptor (beta chain). Method: immunoSEQ multiplex PCR; TCRdb's copy keeps in-frame clones and lacks some. The profile shows about 180,000 clones, nearly 90% of them singletons. The CDR3 has 12 amino acids. V lost 5 bases, J lost 9 bases, and 11 bases lay in between. CDR1 is MDHEN and CDR2 is SYDVKM in the germline V gene. The entry originates in a study of blood T cell repertoires in COVID-19. Study in general: The samples span acute and convalescent COVID-19 from the United States, Italy and Spain.

Sequencing was performed on peripheral blood. The chain uses TRBV28 and TRBJ2-1; D may be TRBD1 (6 bases). The origin of this receptor is a man aged 18 to 30 who had recovered from COVID-19. The CDR3 spells CASSTGSGEQFF. CDR3 bases: TGTGCCAGCAGTACAGGGTCCGGTGAGCAGTTCTTC. Full variable domain (remainder filled in from reference TRBV28 and TRBJ2-1): DVKVTQSSRYLVKRTGEKVFLECVQDMDHENMFWYRQDPGLGLRLIYFSYDVKMKEKGDIPEGYSVSREKKERFSLILESASTNQTSMYLCASSTGSGEQFFGPGTRLTVL.